This TCR beta chain was retrieved from a study of CD8+CD57+ T cells in acquired aplastic anemia (dated by TCRdb to the late 2010s). General notes on the study: On average, sorted CD4+ and CD8+ cells yielded approximately 3 ug of extracted DNA, with a range of roughly 0.17 to 27.4 ug. CD8+CD57+ expansion was defined as a frequency above the mean frequency observed in healthy subjects.

TCR beta VDJ combination and CDR3 sequence profiling used genomic DNA as the template. An Illumina HiSeq 2000 was the platform used for TCR repertoire sequencing. The original pipeline was this. TRBV/TRBJ rearrangement plots, CDR3 size and DJ length profiles, and Simpson's diversity index were used to evaluate the repertoires. The most abundant DNA sequence in the deep sequencing data was defined as the immunodominant clone. CDR3 amino acid sequences were screened for sharing across subjects and were compared with published repertoires and the VDJdb database. TCRdb took the public reads, trimmed them with fastp at Q25, ran MiXCR for clone calling and kept in-frame beta chains. Each record represents a unique CDR3 protein, reported with the most common genes and DNA among its rows. TCRdb's processing, not the authors' own work, is the source of the V and J calls. The sample records around 210,000 distinct CDR3 sequences, 65% of which are singletons. The ten largest make up roughly three fifths of the sample.

Overall results and qualifications from the work: No significant difference in CD8+ Simpson's diversity was found between patients and healthy controls (P=0.060). Roughly 30 CD8+ CDR3 sequences were shared between patients and controls but appeared highly expressed in patients and within their immunodominant clones.

Patients chosen for sequencing had shown expansion of CD8+CD57+ cells by flow cytometry. Every patient had severe acquired aplastic anemia, diagnosed using the International Study of Aplastic Anemia and Agranulocytosis and Camitta criteria. At the time blood was sampled, none of the patients had received any therapy. In the study, sorted CD4+ and CD8+ blood T cells from patients with severe aplastic anemia and from healthy subjects underwent deep sequencing of TCR repertoires. Patients were enrolled in the USA under clinicaltrials.gov protocols 00001620, 01623167, 00001397, 00071045, 00081523 and 00961064. Ficoll-Paque density gradient centrifugation was used to isolate peripheral blood mononuclear cells. Before DNA was extracted, CD4+ and CD8+ T cells were sorted using either FACS or magnetic beads. A few counts support this clonotype. Its antigen is currently not known. Per-base qualities were not stored, and no clone one base away is much larger.

Per the germline V gene (reference sequence), LNHDA is the CDR1 and SQIVND is the CDR2. The germline V end is reduced by 6 bases and the J end by 5 bases; junction bases left unmatched: 8. The CDR3, cysteine through phenylalanine, is 15 amino acids long. Only the CDR3 DNA is retained, 45 bases long and in frame from the first base. The receptor was derived from a human donor with aplastic anemia. The sequencing input was sorted CD4+, CD8+, or CD8+CD57+ T cells (not recorded which) from PBMCs. Here the chain combines TRBV19 and TRBJ1-1; TRBD1 fits 11 bases in the junction. The CDR3 reads as follows: CASSDPGQGATEAFF. The DNA sequence is TGTGCCAGTAGCGACCCCGGACAGGGGGCGACTGAAGCTTTCTTT.